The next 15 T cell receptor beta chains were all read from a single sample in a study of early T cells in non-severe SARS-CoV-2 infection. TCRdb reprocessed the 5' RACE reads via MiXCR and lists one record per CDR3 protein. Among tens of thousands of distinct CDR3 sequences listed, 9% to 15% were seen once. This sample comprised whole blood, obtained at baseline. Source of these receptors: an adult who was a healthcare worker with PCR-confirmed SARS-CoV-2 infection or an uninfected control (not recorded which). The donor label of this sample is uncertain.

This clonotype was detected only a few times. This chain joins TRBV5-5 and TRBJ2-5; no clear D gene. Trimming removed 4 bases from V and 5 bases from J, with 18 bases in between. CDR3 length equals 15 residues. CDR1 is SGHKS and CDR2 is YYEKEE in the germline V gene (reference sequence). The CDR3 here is CASSTRTGLGETQYF. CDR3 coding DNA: TGTGCCAGCAGCACTCGAACCGGGCTTGGCGAGACCCAGTACTTC.

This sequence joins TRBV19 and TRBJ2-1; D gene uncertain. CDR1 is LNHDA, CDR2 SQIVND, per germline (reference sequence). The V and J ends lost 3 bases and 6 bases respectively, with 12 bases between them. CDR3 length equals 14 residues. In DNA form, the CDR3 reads TGTGCCAGTAGTATCCTGATGGAACGCAATGAGCAGTTCTTC. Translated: CASSILMERNEQFF.

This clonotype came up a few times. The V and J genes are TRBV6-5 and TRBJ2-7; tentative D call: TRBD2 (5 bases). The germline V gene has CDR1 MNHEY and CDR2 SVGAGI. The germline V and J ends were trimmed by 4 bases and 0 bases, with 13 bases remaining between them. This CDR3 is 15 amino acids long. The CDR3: CASSSDYWSSYEQYF. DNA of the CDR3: TGTGCCAGCAGTTCCGACTATTGGAGCTCCTACGAGCAGTACTTC.

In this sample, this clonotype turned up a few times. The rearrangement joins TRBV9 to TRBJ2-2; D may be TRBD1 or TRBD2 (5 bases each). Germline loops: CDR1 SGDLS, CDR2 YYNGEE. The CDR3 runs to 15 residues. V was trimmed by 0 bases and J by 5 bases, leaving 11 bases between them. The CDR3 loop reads CASSVEGTRTGELFF. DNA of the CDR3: TGTGCCAGCAGCGTAGAAGGGACGAGGACCGGGGAGCTGTTTTTT.

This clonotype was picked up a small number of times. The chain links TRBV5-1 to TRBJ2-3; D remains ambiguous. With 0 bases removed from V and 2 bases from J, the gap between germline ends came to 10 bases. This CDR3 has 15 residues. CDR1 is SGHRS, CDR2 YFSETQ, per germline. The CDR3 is CASSLELGATDTQYF. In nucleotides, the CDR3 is TGCGCCAGCAGCTTGGAGCTAGGAGCCACAGATACGCAGTATTTT.

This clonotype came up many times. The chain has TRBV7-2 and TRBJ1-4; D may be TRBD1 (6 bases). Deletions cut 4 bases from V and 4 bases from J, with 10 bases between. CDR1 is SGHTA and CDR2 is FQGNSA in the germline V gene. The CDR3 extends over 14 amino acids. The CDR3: CASSSRGDNEKLFF. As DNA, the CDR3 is TGTGCCAGCAGCTCCAGGGGAGATAATGAAAAACTGTTTTTT. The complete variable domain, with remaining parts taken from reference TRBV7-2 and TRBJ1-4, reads GAGVSQSPSNKVTEKGKDVELRCDPISGHTALYWYRQSLGQGLEFLIYFQGNSAPDKSGLPSDRFSAERTGGSVSTLTIQRTQQEDSAVYLCASSSRGDNEKLFFGSGTQLSVL.

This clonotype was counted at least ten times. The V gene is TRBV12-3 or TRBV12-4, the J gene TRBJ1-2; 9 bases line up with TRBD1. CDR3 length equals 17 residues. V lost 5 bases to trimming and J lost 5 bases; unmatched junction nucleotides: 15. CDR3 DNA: TGTGCCAGCAGTCGGAGGGGACAGGGTCGATTTCGGTATGGCTACACCTTC. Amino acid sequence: CASSRRGQGRFRYGYTF.

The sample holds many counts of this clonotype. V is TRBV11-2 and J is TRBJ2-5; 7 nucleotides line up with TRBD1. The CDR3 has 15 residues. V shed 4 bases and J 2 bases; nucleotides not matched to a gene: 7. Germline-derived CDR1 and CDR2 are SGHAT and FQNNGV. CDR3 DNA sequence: TGTGCCAGCAGCTGGACGGACAGGCCACAAGAGACCCAGTACTTC. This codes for CASSWTDRPQETQYF.

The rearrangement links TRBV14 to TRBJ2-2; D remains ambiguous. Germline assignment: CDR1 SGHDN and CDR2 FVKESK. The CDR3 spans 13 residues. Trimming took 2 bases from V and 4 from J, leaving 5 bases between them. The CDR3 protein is CASSQSITGELFF. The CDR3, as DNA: TGTGCCAGCAGCCAAAGTATCACCGGGGAGCTGTTTTTT.

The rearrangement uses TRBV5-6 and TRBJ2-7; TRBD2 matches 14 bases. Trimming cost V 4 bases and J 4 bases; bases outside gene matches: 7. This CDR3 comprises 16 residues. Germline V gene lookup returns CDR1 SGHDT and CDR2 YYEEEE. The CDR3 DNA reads TGTGCCAGCAGCCCCGGACTAGCGGGGGGCTATTACGAGCAGTACTTC. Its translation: CASSPGLAGGYYEQYF.

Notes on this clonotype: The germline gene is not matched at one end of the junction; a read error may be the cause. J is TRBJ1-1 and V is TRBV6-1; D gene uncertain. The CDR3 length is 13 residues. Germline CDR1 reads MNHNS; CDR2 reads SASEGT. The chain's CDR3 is CVSSEVPSTEAFF. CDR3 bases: TGTGTCAGCAGTGAAGTCCCCAGCACTGAAGCTTTCTTT.

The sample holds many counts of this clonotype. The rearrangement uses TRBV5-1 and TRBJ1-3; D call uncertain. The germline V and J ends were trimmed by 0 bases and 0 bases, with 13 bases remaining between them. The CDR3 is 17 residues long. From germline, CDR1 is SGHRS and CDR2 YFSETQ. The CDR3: CASSLGSAGVSGNTIYF. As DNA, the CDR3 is TGCGCCAGCAGCTTGGGGTCGGCCGGCGTCTCTGGAAACACCATATATTTT.

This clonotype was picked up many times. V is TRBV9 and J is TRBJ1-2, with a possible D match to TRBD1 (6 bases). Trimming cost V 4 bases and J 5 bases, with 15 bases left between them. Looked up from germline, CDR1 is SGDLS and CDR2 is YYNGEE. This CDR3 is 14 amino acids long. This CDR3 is CASSSKRGDYGYTF. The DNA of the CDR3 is TGTGCCAGCAGCTCAAAGAGGGGGGATTATGGCTACACCTTC.

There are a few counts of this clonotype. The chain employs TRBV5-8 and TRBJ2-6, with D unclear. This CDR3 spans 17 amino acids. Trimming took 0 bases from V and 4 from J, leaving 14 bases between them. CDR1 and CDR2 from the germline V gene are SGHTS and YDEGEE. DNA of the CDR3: TGTGCCAGCAGCTTGGGACGCGAAATAGGAGGGGCCAACGTCCTGACTTTC. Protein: CASSLGREIGGANVLTF.

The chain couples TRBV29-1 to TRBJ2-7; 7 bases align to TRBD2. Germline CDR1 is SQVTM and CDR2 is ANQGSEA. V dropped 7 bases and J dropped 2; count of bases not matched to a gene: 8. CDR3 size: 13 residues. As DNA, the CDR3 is TGCAGCGCCGGGAGGCAGGGCCCCTACGAGCAGTACTTC. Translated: CSAGRQGPYEQYF.